Listed below are T cell receptor beta chains from one sample, sequenced in a study of lymphopenia after photon versus proton radiotherapy. TCRdb keeps only in-frame clones here, not all; method: immunoSEQ multiplex PCR. The table lists about 7,000 clones, 89% of them singletons. The specimen comprised peripheral blood, sampled from a patient treated with photon-based radiotherapy. These receptors were obtained from a man aged 55 to 69 with cholangiocarcinoma. CDR3s include the opening cysteine and the closing phenylalanine or tryptophan. A D gene is named only where the DNA matches it firmly. Size tells how often a clone was seen (once, few, many) or the class of an expanded clone, and some rows leave it out.

>.|TRBD2|TRBV7-9|TRBJ2-1
TGTGCCAGCAGCTTAGCGTCGACTAGCGCAAGTGAGCAGTTCTTC
CASSLASTSASEQFF
>few|.|TRBV28|TRBJ1-6
TGTGCCAGCAGACTCGGGTGGGGCAGCTCCTATAATTCACCCCTCCACTTT
CASRLGWGSSYNSPLHF
>.|TRBD2|TRBV7-9|TRBJ2-7
TGTGCCAGCAGCTGGAGCGGGAGGGCCTACGAGCAGTACTTC
CASSWSGRAYEQYF
>.|.|TRBV9|TRBJ2-2
TGTGCCAGCAGCGTAGATTCCCTCACCGGGGAGCTGTTTTTT
CASSVDSLTGELFF
>.|.|TRBV6-4|TRBJ2-3
TGTGCCAGCAGTGAAGAGCGGGGCACAGATACGCAGTATTTT
CASSEERGTDTQYF
>.|.|TRBV6-1|TRBJ2-5
TGTGCCAGCAGTGAACGGCTTGACGGGGAGACCCAGTACTTC
CASSERLDGETQYF
>.|TRBD2|TRBV11-3|TRBJ2-1
TGTGCCAGCAGCCCCTTAGCGGGAGGAAGTTTCGTGGAGCAGTTCTTC
CASSPLAGGSFVEQFF
>once|.|TRBV19|TRBJ2-7
TGTGCCAGTAGTATCCACTCGAGGGGCATCTACGAGCAGTACTTC
CASSIHSRGIYEQYF
>once|TRBD2|TRBV7-3|TRBJ2-3
TGTGCCAGCAGCCCGCGAGCGGGGAGTACCGCTACGCAGTATTTT
CASSPRAGSTATQYF
>.|.|TRBV28|TRBJ2-2
TGTGCCAGCAGTCCACCCTCCCGAGGGGAGCTGTTTTTT
CASSPPSRGELFF
>once|.|TRBV19|TRBJ2-3
TGTGCCAGTAGTCCGCGGACGCGGGCTACCACAGATACGCAGTATTTT
CASSPRTRATTDTQYF
>.|TRBD2|TRBV5-1|TRBJ2-3
TGCGCCAGCAGCGGACTAGCGGCAAGCACAGATACGCAGTATTTT
CASSGLAASTDTQYF
>.|TRBD1|TRBV27|TRBJ2-2
TGTGCCAGCAGTTTAATAGGACAGGGAAGCACCGGGGAGCTGTTTTTT
CASSLIGQGSTGELFF
>.|.|TRBV5-8|TRBJ1-2
TGTGCCAGCAGCTTCCTGACAGATAACTATGGCTACACCTTC
CASSFLTDNYGYTF
>.|TRBD1|TRBV6-4|TRBJ1-5
TGTGCCAGCAGCCCGGACAGGGACGGCAATCAGCCCCAGCATTTT
CASSPDRDGNQPQHF
>.|.|TRBV5-4|TRBJ2-7
TGTGCCAGCAGTCTTGGACTAAACCACGAGCAGTACTTC
CASSLGLNHEQYF
>.|.|TRBV12-1|TRBJ2-7
TGTGCCAGCAGCTTTGATCGCGCTAGCGGGAGTTGGTACGAGCAGTACTTC
CASSFDRASGSWYEQYF